One and the same sample provided the 4 T cell receptor beta chains below, sequenced in a study of vaccination and CD4 T cells after COVID-19. Treatment defined: approximately nine-day PBMC culture with coronavirus spike peptide pools or control peptides (ViraFEST assay). Once obtained from cultured CD4+ T cells, the DNA was sequenced using the Oncomine TCR Beta short-read assay. TCRdb passed the PCR reads through MiXCR, listing each CDR3 protein once. The sample consists of about 21,000 distinct CDR3 sequences, around 60% of them appearing once. Their antigen targets remain unknown. Specimen: CD4+ T cells from blood, cultured in vitro, collected after SARS-CoV-2 vaccination. These receptors were collected from a human donor who had recovered from COVID-19.

The genes are TRBV20-1 and TRBJ1-5, with D perhaps matching TRBD1 (5 bases). CDR1 and CDR2 from the germline V gene are DFQATT and SNEGSKA (reference sequence). There are 14 residues in the CDR3. V lost 5 bases and J 4 bases, leaving 15 bases between the germline ends. CDR3 loop: CSAEGPDENQPQHF. For the CDR3, the DNA is TGCAGTGCTGAGGGGCCGGATGAGAATCAGCCCCAGCATTTT.

The chain uses TRBV7-9 and TRBJ1-1; D may be TRBD1 (5 bases). CDR3 length: 15 residues. The ends were cut back, 2 bases at V and 1 base at J, with 11 bases in the middle. Germline V gene data show CDR1 as SEHNR and CDR2 as FQNEAQ (reference sequence). The DNA for the CDR3 is TGTGCCAGCAGCTTATCAGGGAAGGGGAACACTGAAGCTTTCTTT. The encoded protein is CASSLSGKGNTEAFF.

This clonotype has just a few counts. The genes are TRBV7-2 and TRBJ1-4; 8 nucleotides line up with TRBD1. The J segment lost 8 bases and the V segment lost 5 bases, leaving 7 bases of the junction unmatched. The CDR3 is 14 residues long. Germline loops: CDR1 SGHTA, CDR2 FQGNSA. The CDR3 sequence: CASSDGQGREKLFF. The CDR3 region has the DNA TGTGCCAGCAGCGACGGACAGGGACGCGAAAAACTGTTTTTT. The complete variable domain, with remaining parts taken from reference TRBV7-2 and TRBJ1-4, reads GAGVSQSPSNKVTEKGKDVELRCDPISGHTALYWYRQSLGQGLEFLIYFQGNSAPDKSGLPSDRFSAERTGGSVSTLTIQRTQQEDSAVYLCASSDGQGREKLFFGSGTQLSVL.

This clonotype appeared a few times. V usage is TRBV20-1 and J usage is TRBJ1-1; TRBD1 aligns across 8 bases. V was clipped by 0 bases and J by 7 bases; unmatched bases: 10. CDR3 size: 15 residues. Germline V gene sequence: CDR1 DFQATT, CDR2 SNEGSKA (reference sequence). Here the CDR3 DNA reads TGCAGTGCTAGAGATCCAGGCAGGGGGCGAGGTGAAGCTTTCTTT. It specifies CSARDPGRGRGEAFF.